This record covers a single T cell receptor beta chain. The antigen remains undetermined. The CDR3 spans 14 residues. Germline V gives CDR1 MDHEN, CDR2 SYDVKM. After removal of 2 bases from V and 7 bases from J, the junction contained 5 bases not matched to a gene. This sample is drawn from a study of blood T cells in healthy people across ages. Study-wide results and caveats: In these data, TCR beta diversity tracked strongly with naive T cell percentage.

With a J-beta primer mix and a sample-barcoded 5' primer, a second PCR ran about 7 to 11 cycles. TCRdb recomputed calls from the 5' RACE reads with MiXCR, one row per CDR3 protein. The data contain around 1,500,000 distinct CDR3 sequences, roughly 40% of them singletons. V usage is TRBV28 and J usage is TRBJ2-1, with 7 nucleotides matching TRBD2. Sequencing input: blood. This TCR was sampled from a woman under 30 in good health. The CDR3 nucleotides read TGTGCCAGCAGTTTAGGGAGGGCCATGAATGAGCAGTTCTTC. Residues: CASSLGRAMNEQFF.